Sequencing of this T cell receptor (beta chain) was carried out in a study of cytotoxic CD8 clonotypes in ibrutinib-treated CLL (dated by TCRdb to the early 2020s). Study-level background: The cohort included some 14 treatment-naive and around 10 relapsed/refractory patients; 17 were IGHV unmutated. Cryopreserved peripheral blood mononuclear cells were obtained before treatment, at response, and at either sustained remission or disease progression. On average, each sample had approximately 250,000 productive templates and about 89,000 productive rearrangements. Responses were partial in around 24 patients and complete in 2; after median roughly 69 months follow-up, some 15 stayed in remission and 12 progressed. Response samples were obtained after a median of roughly eleven months of treatment, with a range of roughly 6 to 40 months. Longitudinal samples were obtainable from about 30% of the roughly 86 participants in the trial. Every sample from remission and from progressive disease was obtained while the patients were still on ibrutinib.

On this clone itself: The antigen this receptor binds is unknown. Base-call qualities are not available, and no considerably larger clone is one nucleotide away.

A MiSeq instrument was used for deep resolution sequencing, which targeted depths ranging from 1 in 1 million up to 1 in 200,000 T cells, with coverage averaging 10x for each clonotype. The immunoSEQ hsTCRB Kit was used to generate TCR beta libraries. The paper's data handling went like this. ImmunoSEQ Data Assistant and ImmunoSEQ Analyzer were used for data analysis, and V, D and J genes were assigned according to IMGT definitions. Clonality was computed as one minus normalized Shannon entropy of productive rearrangement frequencies, ranging from 0 to 1. Only overrepresented clonotypes making up at least 0.05% of the repertoire of each patient were included in the public clonotype analysis. Some 13 age-matched healthy donor repertoires from immuneACCESS served as clonality controls. TCRdb limited this immuneACCESS table to in-frame rearrangements with V and J called. A share of clones is missing; checked studies link under half to unresolved V genes, and the rest is unexplained. That table supplies the V and J calls and clone size; D and trimming were determined from the DNA. Across this sample there are tens of thousands of clones, with roughly 80% seen only once. The ten largest clones capture 4.8% of the sample.

The sample's time point, from its label and the paper: 12 months on ibrutinib. For TCR beta library preparation, roughly 2 micrograms of genomic DNA was extracted from cryopreserved PBMCs. Longitudinal blood samples from CLL patients on ibrutinib monotherapy underwent high-throughput TCR beta sequencing. Patients were enrolled in a phase 2 open-label single-center ibrutinib monotherapy trial. The study at large found these results: Sampling times were not matched between sustained-remission and progressing patients, and lymph node repertoires were not studied. Baseline clonality was found to be higher than that of age-matched healthy donors and was strongly correlated with circulating CD8+ T-cell counts. Public clonotypes were rare and either shrank or stayed stable during treatment, and the rise in clonality at ibrutinib response reflected expansion of private clonotypes. Clonality rose at ibrutinib response, remained stable during sustained remission, and dropped back toward baseline at progression.

The cysteine opens and the phenylalanine closes a CDR3 of 14 amino acids. The only DNA kept is the CDR3, 42 bases in frame from the first base. The V and J ends are trimmed by 5 bases and 6 bases, leaving 14 bases between them. From the germline V gene, CDR1 is SGHRS and CDR2 is YFSETQ. Here the sequenced sample was PBMCs, taken after 12 months of ibrutinib treatment. This chain joins TRBV5-1 to TRBJ2-2; the D segment could be TRBD2, given 6 matching bases. This TCR was sampled from a human donor with chronic lymphocytic leukemia. The CDR3 is CASRPGGRAGELFF. DNA sequence: TGCGCCAGCAGGCCCGGAGGGCGGGCCGGGGAGCTGTTTTTT.